Following are 29 T cell receptor beta chains from one sample sequenced in a study of shared clonotypes between healthy human individuals. Profiling relied on immunoSEQ multiplex PCR, and the TCRdb table lists in-frame clones only, not all of them. The data show fewer than 1.8 million clones, around 98.5% seen once. The sequenced material came from naive CD4+ T cells sorted from blood. The subset was: CD45RA+ positively selected. The receptors were gathered from a man aged 25 to 40 in good health.

This sequence joins TRBV6-4 and TRBJ2-1; TRBD2 might be the D (6 bases). Trimming removed 1 base at V and 7 bases at J, with 17 bases between. The CDR3 extends over 16 amino acids. CDR1 and CDR2 from the germline V gene are MRHNA and SNTAGT. The CDR3 coding sequence is TGTGCCAGCAGTGACTATCCTCGGGGGTTCGGGAATGAGCAGTTCTTC. Protein product: CASSDYPRGFGNEQFF.

This clone was picked up one time. The chain couples TRBV29-1 to TRBJ1-1; D ambiguous. The CDR3 has 13 residues. From germline, CDR1 is SQVTM and CDR2 ANQGSEA. Trimming stripped 4 bases from V and 2 bases from J, with 11 bases between. CDR3 sequence reads: CSVGMTLNTEAFF. The CDR3 region has the DNA TGCAGCGTTGGAATGACACTCAACACTGAAGCTTTCTTT.

The chain's CDR3 is CASSVDKSPPDTQYF. The DNA for the CDR3 is TGCGCCAGCAGCGTGGACAAATCCCCACCAGATACGCAGTATTTT. This chain uses TRBV5-1 with TRBJ2-3; possible D gene TRBD1, 5 bases. V was pared by 4 bases and J by 4 bases, with 16 bases between. Germline V gene data show CDR1 as SGHRS and CDR2 as YFSETQ. This CDR3 contains 15 residues.

The V gene is TRBV27, the J gene TRBJ2-2, with D hard to call. In germline, CDR1 is MNHEY, CDR2 SMNVEV (reference sequence). This CDR3 spans 12 amino acids. Between the trimmed V and J ends, which lost 6 bases and 3 bases, there was a span of 5 bases. This CDR3 reads CASSIHTGELFF. The CDR3, as DNA: TGTGCCAGCAGCATACACACCGGGGAGCTGTTTTTT.

The gene calls are TRBV18 and TRBJ2-7; D is tentatively TRBD1 or TRBD2 (5 bases each). V shed 5 bases and J shed 4 bases, with 21 bases lying between them. There are 16 residues in the CDR3. Per germline, CDR1 KGHSH and CDR2 LQKENI. DNA of the CDR3: TGTGCCAGCTCATGGGGACGGACGACGGATATTTACGAGCAGTACTTC. It translates to CASSWGRTTDIYEQYF.

This clone was seen once. The chain couples TRBV19 to TRBJ1-4; a weak D match, TRBD1 (5 bases). V was shortened by 3 bases and J by 4 bases, with 12 bases between the two germline ends. The CDR3 has 15 amino acids. CDR1 LNHDA and CDR2 SQIVND come from the germline V gene (reference sequence). This CDR3 is CASSISGLRNEKLFF. For the CDR3, the DNA is TGTGCCAGTAGTATTTCGGGACTCCGTAATGAAAAACTGTTTTTT.

V is TRBV5-4 and J is TRBJ2-3; D could derive from TRBD1 or TRBD2 (6 bases each). The V and J ends lost 5 bases and 6 bases respectively, with 22 bases between them. CDR3 size: 16 residues. Looked up from germline, CDR1 is SGHNT and CDR2 is YYREEE (reference sequence). DNA for the CDR3: TGTGCCAGCAGTTTACAATTGTGGGGGGCGACCGATACGCAGTATTTT. Protein sequence: CASSLQLWGATDTQYF.

The chain links TRBV28 to TRBJ1-3, with TRBD1 identical over 12 bases. V gave up 6 bases and J gave up 8 bases; unmatched junction bases: 11. The CDR3 is 16 residues long. The germline V gene has CDR1 MDHEN and CDR2 SYDVKM. The chain's CDR3 is CASRRDRGRLEDTIYF. CDR3 nucleotide sequence: TGTGCCAGCAGACGGGACAGGGGGCGCCTAGAGGACACCATATATTTT.

Notes on this clone: Other DNA sequences in this specimen translate into the identical CDR3. The chain has TRBV5-1 and TRBJ1-1, with 7 bases matching TRBD1. This CDR3 has 14 residues. The germline V gene encodes CDR1 SGHRS and CDR2 YFSETQ. Losses at the gene ends were 3 bases for V and 1 base for J; bases not matched to a gene: 3. The CDR3 DNA reads as TGCGCCAGCAGCTCCGGGACAGCGAACACTGAAGCTTTCTTT. Translated, it gives CASSSGTANTEAFF.

The CDR3 here is CASSLLAAQETQYF. The DNA of the CDR3 is TGTGCCAGCAGCCTACTAGCGGCACAAGAGACCCAGTACTTC. This rearrangement joins TRBV7-2 to TRBJ2-5, with TRBD2 matching 8 bases. Germline V CDR1 and CDR2: SGHTA, FQGNSA. The CDR3 covers 14 residues. With V trimmed by 5 bases and J by 2 bases, 4 bases remained unmatched.

In regard to this clone: This sample includes further DNA sequences coding for the same CDR3. The rearrangement joins TRBV28 to TRBJ2-3; D gene ambiguous. Germline CDR1 and CDR2: MDHEN and SYDVKM. V was cut by 3 bases and J by 5 bases, with 6 bases left in between. The CDR3 is 12 residues long. The CDR3 DNA reads as TGTGCCAGCAGTTTGGCCGGAGATACGCAGTATTTT. Translation gives CASSLAGDTQYF.

The chain joins TRBV18 to TRBJ2-1, with 11 bases lining up with TRBD2. Unmatched junction bases numbered 11, after V lost 3 bases and J lost 7 bases. Germline values: CDR1 KGHSH, CDR2 LQKENI. The CDR3 length is 17 residues. The CDR3 DNA follows: TGTGCCAGCTCACCCATCCGGGTAGCGGGAGGGTTAAATGAGCAGTTCTTC. Translation: CASSPIRVAGGLNEQFF.

The chain uses TRBV5-1 and TRBJ2-2; 11 nucleotides line up with TRBD1. J was trimmed by 5 bases and V by 7 bases; bases with no gene match: 7. CDR1 and CDR2 from the germline V gene are SGHRS and YFSETQ. The CDR3 extends over 15 amino acids. The CDR3 is CASVSGQGGTGELFF. The CDR3, as DNA: TGCGCCAGCGTCTCGGGACAGGGGGGAACCGGGGAGCTGTTTTTT. Looking up the rest from reference TRBV5-1 and TRBJ2-2 gives the full variable domain: KAGVTQTPRYLIKTRGQQVTLSCSPISGHRSVSWYQQTPGQGLQFLFEYFSETQRNKGNFPGRFSGRQFSNSRSEMNVSTLELGDSALYLCASVSGQGGTGELFFGEGSRLTVL.

This clone was observed once. The V gene is TRBV5-1, the J gene TRBJ2-5; D is uncertain. The CDR3 loop spans 14 amino acids. V gave up 0 bases and J gave up 2 bases, with 8 bases separating them. Germline values: CDR1 SGHRS, CDR2 YFSETQ. The chain's CDR3 is CASSLVNLQETQYF. The CDR3 bases are TGCGCCAGCAGCTTGGTAAACCTTCAAGAGACCCAGTACTTC.

The V call is TRBV5-5, the J call TRBJ1-2; no reliable D call. The V end was cut by 4 bases, the J end by 4 bases, with 11 bases between. Germline V gene lookup returns CDR1 SGHKS and CDR2 YYEKEE (reference sequence). This CDR3 spans 13 amino acids. CDR3 nucleotide sequence: TGTGCCAGCAGCGGCCAGACACTCTATGGCTACACCTTC. It specifies CASSGQTLYGYTF.

V usage is TRBV5-1 and J usage is TRBJ2-1; TRBD1 matches at 7 bases. V dropped 4 bases and J dropped 0; count of bases not matched to a gene: 7. Germline CDR1 reads SGHRS; CDR2 reads YFSETQ. The CDR3 is made up of 16 amino acids. Here the CDR3 DNA reads TGCGCCAGCAGCGGAAGGGACAGAAGCTCCTACAATGAGCAGTTCTTC. Protein: CASSGRDRSSYNEQFF.

This chain joins TRBV9 and TRBJ2-3; D ambiguous. Germline CDR1 SGDLS, CDR2 YYNGEE. Trimming removed 1 base from V and 1 base from J, with 10 bases in between. CDR3 length: 15 amino acids. The CDR3 reads CASSVLDLGTDTQYF. In DNA, the CDR3 is TGTGCCAGCAGCGTACTAGATTTGGGCACAGATACGCAGTATTTT.

V gene TRBV27 combines with J gene TRBJ2-1, with no clear D. The ends were cut back, 10 bases at V and 0 bases at J, with 22 bases in the middle. The CDR3 extends over 17 amino acids. The germline gives CDR1 MNHEY, CDR2 SMNVEV (reference sequence). The CDR3 region has the DNA TGTGCCACCTCCCTTAGGAGCTTCTTAAGCTCCTACAATGAGCAGTTCTTC. Residues: CATSLRSFLSSYNEQFF.

This sequence joins TRBV7-7 and TRBJ2-7; possible D gene TRBD2, 6 bases. The length of the CDR3 is 15 residues. Germline CDR1 SSHAT, CDR2 FNYEAQ (reference sequence). V lost 2 bases and J lost 0, with 11 bases in between. The CDR3 DNA follows: TGTGCCAGCAGCTTACGGGAGACTACCTCCTACGAGCAGTACTTC. Its protein product is CASSLRETTSYEQYF.

CDR3 coding DNA: TGTGCTAGTGGTTTAGATCTAGGGGGCTCTACGAACACCGGGGAGCTGTTTTTT. Translated: CASGLDLGGSTNTGELFF. V usage is TRBV12-5 and J usage is TRBJ2-2, with 7 bases that match TRBD1. V shed 3 bases, J shed 0 bases, and the junction held 10 bases outside the gene matches. There are 18 residues in the CDR3. CDR1 and CDR2 from the germline V gene are LGHNT and FRNRAP.

V and J are TRBV19 and TRBJ1-5; D unresolved. Germline V gene sequence: CDR1 LNHDA, CDR2 SQIVND (reference sequence). The CDR3 has 16 residues. The V end lost 5 bases, the J end lost 0 bases, and 14 bases lay between the germline ends. The CDR3 sequence is CASSVPPRYSNQPQHF. The CDR3 bases are TGTGCCAGTAGTGTACCTCCCAGGTATAGCAATCAGCCCCAGCATTTT.

The chain joins TRBV5-4 to TRBJ2-1, with 8 bases matching TRBD2. Trimming cost V 3 bases and J 8 bases; bases outside gene matches: 7. Germline V gene sequence: CDR1 SGHNT, CDR2 YYREEE (reference sequence). There are 14 residues in the CDR3. CDR3 coding DNA: TGTGCCAGCAGCTCCCGGGGGGGCTTCCATGAGCAGTTCTTC. It codes for CASSSRGGFHEQFF.

The chain carries TRBV9 and TRBJ1-4; D perhaps matches TRBD1 (6 bases). Trimming pared 4 bases from V and 1 base from J, leaving 14 bases between. Germline CDR1 SGDLS, CDR2 YYNGEE. This CDR3 spans 16 amino acids. As DNA, the CDR3 is TGTGCCAGCAGCATAAGCACAGGGTTAACTAATGAAAAACTGTTTTTT. Residues: CASSISTGLTNEKLFF.

The V and J genes are TRBV5-4 and TRBJ2-1; 9 nucleotides match TRBD1. CDR3 length: 16 amino acids. V dropped 4 bases and J dropped 4; count of bases not matched to a gene: 9. Per germline, CDR1 SGHNT and CDR2 YYREEE (reference sequence). The CDR3 bases are TGTGCCAGCAGCAGAACCGGGACAGGGCTATACAATGAGCAGTTCTTC. This codes for CASSRTGTGLYNEQFF.

The CDR3 region is CASSFLHQNTEAFF. For the CDR3, the DNA is TGTGCCAGCAGCTTTTTGCACCAGAACACTGAAGCTTTCTTT. The V and J genes are TRBV5-4 and TRBJ1-1; D uncertain. This CDR3 has 14 amino acids. Looked up from germline, CDR1 is SGHNT and CDR2 is YYREEE (reference sequence). Trimming removed 2 bases from V and 1 base from J, with 9 bases in between.

DNA for the CDR3: TGTGCCACCAGCAGAGATTTTCCCAGCGAGCAGTACTTC. This codes for CATSRDFPSEQYF. The rearrangement uses TRBV15 and TRBJ2-7; D unresolved. This CDR3 has 13 residues. Trimming took off 0 bases at V and 6 bases at J, with 9 bases between the two ends. Germline CDR1 and CDR2: LNHNV and YYDKDF (reference sequence).

The rearrangement links TRBV19 to TRBJ2-3; D gene ambiguous. CDR3 size: 12 residues. Germline V gene sequence: CDR1 LNHDA, CDR2 SQIVND (reference sequence). V dropped 7 bases and J dropped 0 bases, with 5 bases sitting between them. The CDR3: CASTSSTDTQYF. CDR3 DNA sequence: TGTGCCAGTACCTCTAGCACAGATACGCAGTATTTT.

CDR3 in amino acids: CASSFAYAYEQYF. DNA for the CDR3: TGTGCCAGCAGCTTTGCATACGCCTACGAGCAGTACTTC. The chain has TRBV5-4 and TRBJ2-7, with unresolved D. V was pared by 2 bases and J by 2 bases, with 8 bases between. Germline CDR1 reads SGHNT; CDR2 reads YYREEE (reference sequence). CDR3 length: 13 amino acids.

The rearrangement joins TRBV14 to TRBJ2-4; D uncertain. This CDR3 has 15 residues. V dropped 1 base and J dropped 7 bases, with 14 bases sitting between them. The germline gives CDR1 SGHDN, CDR2 FVKESK. Here the CDR3 DNA reads TGTGCCAGCAGCCAAGGGTTGGCTAGGTGGAACATTCAGTACTTC. Encoded protein: CASSQGLARWNIQYF.